This T cell receptor beta chain is from a study of cytomegalovirus exposure and HLA in healthy donors (dated by TCRdb to 2016 to 2017). For the study in its entirety: In an earlier analysis of about 560 of the donors, 276 Gb of sequence data and 120 million or so unique TCR beta sequences from 150 million to 200 million T cells were reported. About 300 gigabases of sequencing data and approximately 93 million unique TCR sequences were included in an early release covering under 650 HLA-typed donors. Of the roughly 400 genotyped donors, over 65% fell in the genetic ancestry cluster associated with self-reported Caucasian donors. The aim of the study was to test whether cataloging public T cell receptors could identify signatures of past pathogen exposure. Using immunosequencing, the study profiled T cell repertoires from 500 to 800 subjects and related those repertoires to cytomegalovirus serostatus. A separate validation cohort of 100 to 150 different subjects was used in addition to the roughly 640-subject first cohort. To predict cytomegalovirus infection status, the study combined high-throughput TCR immunosequencing, statistical association of individual TCRs with disease status, and machine learning. To study patterns of TCR occurrence, a later analysis re-analyzed previously published TCR beta repertoires from 500 to 850 donors and added high-resolution HLA genotyping. Rather than using new phenotypic data, the later analysis identified candidate immune exposures from TCR beta sequences and from how often those sequences occurred across donors. An earlier analysis of 500 to 750 of the donors applied high-throughput TCR beta sequencing to assess whether each TCR beta V gene segment acted as functional or pseudogenic. Donor age, sex, ethnicity and CMV serostatus were compiled alongside the repertoire data. A later genetic analysis took genome-wide SNP genotypes for about three fifths of the roughly 670 donors and used that subset as a discovery cohort. All discovery cohort repertoires had been generated on a single sequencing platform. HLA typing covered class I and class II loci at four-digit resolution. Typing coverage differed by locus: A, B, C, DRB1 and DQB1 were typed in about 620-640 donors, DQA1 in about 550, DPA1 in approximately 610, and DPB1 in 472. Because of strong linkage in the cohort, 5 or 6 DR-DQ haplotypes were treated as single units for association and clustering. On average, over 200,000 unique TCR beta nucleotide sequences were sequenced per donor among several hundred genotyped donors of the cohort, with around 19% of those sequences being non-productive.

The cohort comprised around 700 healthy bone marrow donors. All cohort members were sampled while nominally healthy, although unrecorded immune exposures were likely present. The donor was CMV seronegative and was included in the group of 352 seronegative cohort members. A peripheral blood sample was provided by each donor, and peripheral blood mononuclear cells were used for TCR beta sequencing. Genomic DNA was extracted from the blood cell samples with the Qiagen DNeasy Blood Extraction Kit. The method behind the library was the immunoSEQ multiplex PCR assay. The multiplex PCR relied on a mix of 60 forward primers for TCR Vbeta segments and 13 reverse primers for TCR Jbeta segments. The CDR3 region of rearranged TCR beta genes was amplified from genomic DNA with a multiplex PCR assay. On the Illumina HiSeq System, the amplified TCR beta libraries were sequenced as 87-base-pair reads. As for the original processing: In a later analysis, tens of millions of unique TCR beta chains were counted across the 500 to 850 repertoires, and roughly 10 million of these chains were shared by at least two donors. Raw reads were error-corrected and collapsed into unique sequences by a nearest-neighbor algorithm in which closely related sequences were merged to remove PCR and sequencing errors. CDR3 sequences were aligned to IMGT reference sequences to assign V, D and J gene segments. For a sequence to be retained, at least a six-nucleotide match to both a V gene segment and a J gene segment was required. A rearrangement was called productive if the CDR3 had no stop codons and remained in frame with V and J, and every other rearrangement was called non-productive. Following IMGT convention, CDR3 was defined as the stretch from the second conserved V-encoded cysteine to the conserved J-encoded phenylalanine. The earlier analysis of 587 of the donors excluded any sequence lacking an unambiguous match to a single V gene segment. In an earlier analysis of approximately 560 of the donors, a V segment was called functional when productive rearrangements were above 56.7%, and segregating when the standard deviation between donors exceeded 5%. To diagnose cytomegalovirus status from the catalog of TCR beta chain sequences, a statistical classification framework was built. V and J gene assignment, in a later analysis, came from comparing TCR nucleotide sequences with IMGT/GENE-DB human TR gene sequences. A later analysis assigned CDR3 sequences and most-parsimonious VDJ recombination scenarios with the TCRdist pipeline. In a later analysis, every TCR beta chain was defined by the combination of its CDR3 amino acid sequence and its V-gene family, and reads without a unique V-gene family were dropped. A later analysis removed 550 to 650 highly shared, low-generation-probability nucleotide sequences to deal with suspected cross-contamination and a sequencing artifact. In a later analysis, a clonal expansion index was calculated for each public chain from normalized within-repertoire ranks of inferred template counts. In a later analysis, generation probabilities were computed using a VDJ recombination model fitted to out-of-frame rearrangements, and the results were checked against IGoR. In a later analysis, hypergeometric tests were used to score TCR-TCR, TCR-HLA and TCR-CMV co-occurrence, with a repertoire-size bias correction applied to TCR pairs. False discovery rates were estimated in a later analysis by permuting HLA or CMV assignments 20 times. In a later analysis, co-occurring TCRs were grouped using DBSCAN, with TCRdist sequence similarity added in when clustering inside HLA-allele-positive subsets. For co-occurrence clustering, repertoires with fewer than 30,000 or more than 120,000 public chains were excluded, along with a handful of repertoires with anomalous nucleotide sharing. The clones in this table, taken by TCRdb from immuneACCESS, are in-frame only. Not every clone is retained; where verified, under half of the shortfall comes from an unresolved V gene, and the cause of the rest is unknown. Clonal size and the V and J genes are those of that table, whereas D and trimming came from the DNA. The sample table includes tens of thousands of clones. The leading ten clones occupy about 2.5% of the sample.

The CDR3 covers 15 residues, taking in both the cysteine and the phenylalanine. This entry keeps only the CDR3 DNA: 45 bases, framed from base 1. Sequences SGHAT (CDR1) and FQNNGV (CDR2) are obtained from the germline V gene. Points on this clone: The clone's antigen remains unknown. A read error may account for a junction end that differs from germline.

Study-level results and caveats: In a later analysis, TCR association rates were found to vary across HLA loci, with the most associated TCRs seen for DRB1 alleles and the fewest for HLA-C alleles. Most TCR sequences were seen in very few donors, while some public TCRs were found in many individuals. In a later analysis, several top co-occurrence clusters were reported to appear linked to parvovirus B19, influenza, CMV and Epstein-Barr virus. In a later analysis, HLA-associated TCR beta chains were found to be more clonally expanded and to have lower generation probabilities than equally common non-associated chains. A later analysis associated 16,951 TCR beta sequences with specific HLA alleles at a false discovery rate of 0.05. The sequencing pipeline was judged likely to have produced a cluster of highly shared sequence variants as a technical artifact. Linkage disequilibrium might explain the correlated functional status among segregating V segments, but an unknown experimental factor could not be excluded. The authors suggested that the approach could potentially be generalized to other disease states and immunological phenotypes. CMV serostatus was the only immune exposure information available for the cohort. In the study, 150 to 200 TCR beta chains were listed as associated with cytomegalovirus. A later genetic analysis associated a missense DCLRE1C variant with V-gene and J-gene trimming of TCR beta chains, and an independent cohort replicated the association. In both the original and validation cohorts, the classifier was reported to diagnose cytomegalovirus status with high specificity and sensitivity. A further reported finding was that TCR beta sequences accurately predicted the HLA-A and HLA-B alleles for most subjects in the first cohort. Most CMV-associated TCR beta chains appeared to be HLA-restricted in a later analysis, and the HLA associations seemed to be driven largely by CMV exposure. In this cohort, only TCR beta chains were sequenced, and detectable features were limited by the absence of alpha or paired-chain data. Because counts were too low, roughly 18 rarely observed V segments, including chromosome 9 orphons, were left out of the earlier analysis of about 620 of the donors. In an earlier analysis of 500 to 650 of the donors, most TCR beta V segments appeared in productive rearrangements about 87% or about 30% of the time, broadly matching IMGT annotations. When HLA alleles, especially DR and DQ, strongly co-occurred, attributing TCR associations to individual alleles was difficult. Because some donors lacked HLA typing at each locus, the association tests relied only on the typed subset. The 87-base-pair reads could not distinguish some IMGT-functional V segments, including TRBV6-2 and TRBV6-3, so those segments were excluded. In vitro tests confirmed that a few of the cytomegalovirus-associated TCR beta chains recognize cytomegalovirus antigens. The presence/absence analyses assumed that sequencing depth was roughly uniform across donors, and that assumption may not be true. Compared with the roughly 670-donor mean, donors in an Asian-associated ancestry cluster had fewer N-insertions in productive TCRs, according to a later genetic analysis.

The material sequenced was PBMCs. The sequence was collected from a female donor in good health and CMV-seronegative. The chain is assembled from TRBV11-2 and TRBJ1-5; the D gene identity is not certain. The CDR3 region reads CASSLGSYSNQHQHF. The bases are TGTGCCAGCAGCTTAGGGAGTTATAGCAATCAGCACCAGCATTTT.